This is a list of T cell receptor beta chains from one sample in a study of CD8 T cells in ankylosing spondylitis. MiXCR, applied by TCRdb to the 5' RACE reads, yields one record per CDR3 protein. In the table there are about 220,000 distinct CDR3 sequences, 8% to 11% of which are singletons. Material for sequencing was blood, either unsorted or a sorted T cell fraction (not recorded which). Receptor source: a male donor with ankylosing spondylitis or in good health (not recorded which). Each CDR3 is given with its conserved first and last residue. A D gene is named only where the DNA matches it firmly. For some rows the clone size is stated as once, few or many, or as a class when expanded; others skip it.

CDR3 protein	CDR3 DNA	clone size	D gene	V gene	J gene
CASSFGSSGVGAKNIQYF	TGCGCCAGCAGCTTCGGTTCCTCGGGGGTAGGAGCCAAAAACATTCAGTACTTC	many	-	TRBV5-1	TRBJ2-4
CASSLAGLTGGSYNSPLHF	TGTGCCAGCAGCTTAGCGGGGTTGACAGGGGGTTCCTATAATTCACCCCTCCACTTT	many	TRBD1	TRBV7-2	TRBJ1-6
CSAREPSGGGETQYF	TGCAGTGCTAGAGAGCCTAGCGGGGGCGGAGAGACCCAGTACTTC	-	TRBD2	TRBV20-1	TRBJ2-5
CASSLVVAGGTEAFF	TGTGCCAGCAGCTTAGTGGTTGCAGGGGGTACTGAAGCTTTCTTT	many	TRBD1	TRBV7-2	TRBJ1-1
CATSRERDTQETQYF	TGTGCCACCAGCAGAGAACGGGACACCCAAGAGACCCAGTACTTC	-	-	TRBV15	TRBJ2-5
CAVGTEQETQYF	TGTGCCGTTGGGACAGAGCAAGAGACCCAGTACTTC	-	TRBD1	TRBV10-3	TRBJ2-5
CASRSGTDYEQYF	TGTGCCAGCAGGTCCGGGACGGACTACGAGCAGTACTTC	many	-	TRBV7-2	TRBJ2-7
CSTEGQGSYNEQFF	TGCAGCACAGAGGGACAGGGTTCCTACAATGAGCAGTTCTTC	few	TRBD1	TRBV29-1	TRBJ2-1
CASSVRDF	TGTGCCAGCAGCGTACGGGACTTC	many	-	TRBV9	TRBJ2-5
CASSLRGTGVEQYF	TGCGCCAGCAGCTTGAGAGGGACAGGGGTCGAGCAGTACTTC	many	TRBD1	TRBV5-1	TRBJ2-7
CASRTARNTEAFF	TGTGCCAGCAGGACAGCCAGGAACACTGAAGCTTTCTTT	-	-	TRBV6-1	TRBJ1-1
CASSRQGSGSGANVLTF	TGTGCCAGCTCACGACAGGGCTCGGGCTCTGGGGCCAACGTCCTGACTTTC	many	TRBD1	TRBV18	TRBJ2-6
CSAGAGGSTGELFF	TGCAGCGCCGGGGCAGGGGGTAGCACCGGGGAGCTGTTTTTT	-	TRBD1	TRBV29-1	TRBJ2-2
CASSFGGEKTQYF	TGTGCCAGCAGTTTCGGGGGGGAAAAGACCCAGTACTTC	many	TRBD2	TRBV12-3/TRBV12-4	TRBJ2-5
CASSLRQIETQYF	TGTGCCAGCAGCTTACGACAGATAGAGACCCAGTACTTC	many	-	TRBV7-2	TRBJ2-5
CASTRQEGTEAFF	TGTGCCAGCACCCGACAGGAGGGCACTGAAGCTTTCTTT	many	-	TRBV27	TRBJ1-1
CASSLTGTSGDTQYF	TGTGCCAGCAGCTTAACCGGGACTAGCGGGGATACGCAGTATTTT	many	TRBD2	TRBV7-9	TRBJ2-3
CASTPTNLGPGYTF	TGTGCCAGCACCCCCACGAATCTAGGGCCCGGCTACACCTTC	many	-	TRBV12-3/TRBV12-4	TRBJ1-2
CASSLVGTASYEQYF	TGTGCCAGCAGCTTAGTTGGGACGGCCTCCTACGAGCAGTACTTC	-	-	TRBV7-2	TRBJ2-7
CSVEGDRADGYTF	TGCAGCGTTGAAGGTGACAGGGCCGATGGCTACACCTTC	many	TRBD1	TRBV29-1	TRBJ1-2
CASSLATGTGNTIYF	TGTGCCAGCAGCTTAGCGACAGGGACTGGAAACACCATATATTTT	-	TRBD1	TRBV7-8	TRBJ1-3
CASSFLKGRETQYF	TGTGCCAGCAGCTTCTTAAAGGGCAGGGAGACCCAGTACTTC	many	-	TRBV7-2	TRBJ2-5
CSAIPGLGPTDTQYF	TGCAGTGCTATCCCCGGGCTGGGCCCCACAGATACGCAGTATTTT	few	-	TRBV20-1	TRBJ2-3
CASSFPSGDNYGYTF	TGTGCCAGCAGTTTCCCGTCAGGAGACAACTACGGCTACACCTTC	-	-	TRBV28	TRBJ1-2
CASSLRRGTDTQYF	TGTGCCAGCAGTTTAAGGCGGGGAACAGATACGCAGTATTTT	many	-	TRBV12-3/TRBV12-4	TRBJ2-3
CASNTGGAGNTEAFF	TGTGCCAGCAACACAGGGGGCGCCGGGAACACTGAAGCTTTCTTT	few	TRBD1	TRBV28	TRBJ1-1
CATSDSPGLRFNQPQHF	TGTGCCACCAGTGATAGTCCAGGGCTCAGATTCAATCAGCCCCAGCATTTT	-	-	TRBV24-1	TRBJ1-5
CASRRGPNTGELFF	TGTGCCAGCAGGAGGGGGCCTAACACCGGGGAGCTGTTTTTT	many	TRBD1	TRBV6-1	TRBJ2-2
CASSSTGAPLGYTF	TGTGCCAGCAGCTCGACAGGGGCCCCCCTGGGCTACACCTTC	many	TRBD1	TRBV7-9	TRBJ1-2
CASSLEPHGYTF	TGTGCCAGCAGTTTAGAACCACATGGCTACACCTTC	many	-	TRBV12-3/TRBV12-4	TRBJ1-2
CSFRAKVLGFGANVLTF	TGCAGCTTTAGGGCAAAGGTTCTGGGCTTTGGGGCCAACGTCCTGACTTTC	-	-	TRBV20-1	TRBJ2-6
CSGVGTSGGDTQYF	TGCAGCGGAGTCGGAACTAGCGGGGGGGATACGCAGTATTTT	few	TRBD2	TRBV20-1	TRBJ2-3
CSVNGVGRGYYGYTF	TGCAGCGTCAACGGTGTGGGCAGGGGATACTATGGCTACACCTTC	many	-	TRBV29-1	TRBJ1-2
CASSRSGQGPTGSPLHF	TGTGCCAGCAGCCGTTCGGGACAGGGGCCCACGGGTTCACCCCTCCACTTT	few	TRBD1	TRBV6-1	TRBJ1-6
CASSPWGVDNSPLHF	TGCGCCAGCAGCCCGTGGGGTGTCGATAATTCACCCCTCCACTTT	many	-	TRBV5-1	TRBJ1-6
CASSPARSSYEQYF	TGTGCCAGCAGCCCAGCGCGCAGCTCCTACGAGCAGTACTTC	many	-	TRBV12-3/TRBV12-4	TRBJ2-7
CASSWTGTDPKVQNIQYF	TGCGCCAGCAGCTGGACCGGGACCGACCCCAAGGTCCAAAACATTCAGTACTTC	-	-	TRBV5-1	TRBJ2-4
CASSSFADQETQYF	TGTGCCAGCAGTTCTTTCGCGGACCAAGAGACCCAGTACTTC	many	-	TRBV28	TRBJ2-5
CASDRGNEKLFF	TGTGCCAGCGACAGGGGTAATGAAAAACTGTTTTTT	few	TRBD1	TRBV7-9	TRBJ1-4
CASSLLAGSITDTQYF	TGTGCCAGCAGCTTACTGGCGGGGTCAATCACAGATACGCAGTATTTT	many	-	TRBV7-3	TRBJ2-3
CASSQDGEATF	TGTGCCAGCAGCCAAGATGGCGAGGCTACCTTC	-	-	TRBV4-2	TRBJ2-7
CASSTQGHQPQHF	TGTGCCAGTAGTACACAGGGGCATCAGCCCCAGCATTTT	many	TRBD1	TRBV19	TRBJ1-5
CASSQRGQGLEAFF	TGTGCCAGCAGCCAACGAGGACAGGGGCTTGAAGCTTTCTTT	many	TRBD1	TRBV3-1	TRBJ1-1
CSARGVLKNYGYTF	TGCAGTGCAAGGGGGGTTCTAAAAAACTATGGCTACACCTTC	-	-	TRBV20-1	TRBJ1-2
CASSLGGRHTDTQYF	TGTGCCAGCAGCTTAGGGGGGCGCCACACAGATACGCAGTATTTT	-	-	TRBV11-1	TRBJ2-3
CASSFFPSGVEETQYF	TGTGCCAGCAGCTTTTTTCCTAGCGGTGTTGAAGAGACCCAGTACTTC	-	TRBD2	TRBV7-9	TRBJ2-5
CSARDASGGSSYNEQFF	TGCAGTGCTAGAGATGCTAGCGGGGGCAGCTCCTACAATGAGCAGTTCTTC	many	TRBD2	TRBV20-1	TRBJ2-1